Listed below are T cell receptor beta chains from one sample, sequenced in a study of identifying expanded T cells in peripheral blood. The assay was immunoSEQ multiplex PCR, and TCRdb's table has in-frame clones only and misses some. The sample holds some 81,000 clones, 84% seen once. Input material: blood. The receptors shown here come from a person aged 18-69 years in good health. Each CDR3 is given with its conserved first and last residue. Fields, in order: D gene, J gene, V gene, clone size, CDR3 protein, CDR3 DNA. D genes are given only for firm matches. Expanded clones are given a class, and other clones once, few, many or no size at all.

TRBD2	TRBJ2-5	TRBV7-3	-	CASSLSGRALGETQYF	TGTGCCAGCAGCTTAAGTGGGAGGGCCTTAGGAGAGACCCAGTACTTC
-	TRBJ2-2	TRBV5-1	-	CASSLAAAGELFF	TGCGCCAGCAGCTTGGCTGCCGCCGGGGAGCTGTTTTTT
-	TRBJ2-5	TRBV7-8	-	CASSLNGETQYF	TGTGCCAGCAGCCTAAACGGAGAGACCCAGTACTTC
-	TRBJ2-7	TRBV30	once	CAWSVANSYEQYF	TGTGCCTGGAGTGTAGCCAACTCCTACGAGCAGTACTTC
TRBD1	TRBJ2-6	TRBV30	-	CAWSRTGNSGANVLTF	TGTGCCTGGAGTCGGACAGGCAACTCTGGGGCCAACGTCCTGACTTTC
TRBD1	TRBJ2-5	TRBV7-9	-	CASSAGTGVETQYF	TGTGCCAGCAGCGCAGGGACAGGGGTAGAGACCCAGTACTTC
-	TRBJ2-5	TRBV29-1	-	CSVTKSQETQYF	TGCAGCGTTACTAAGTCCCAAGAGACCCAGTACTTC
TRBD2	TRBJ2-3	TRBV4-1	-	CASSRQGGGSTDTQYF	TGCGCCAGCAGCCGTCAGGGCGGGGGAAGCACAGATACGCAGTATTTT
-	TRBJ2-1	TRBV7-9	-	CASSLTGTQGGNEQFF	TGTGCCAGCAGCTTAACCGGGACCCAAGGAGGCAATGAGCAGTTCTTC
-	TRBJ2-3	TRBV29-1	-	CSVAQGGTDTQYF	TGCAGCGTTGCGCAGGGGGGAACAGATACGCAGTATTTT
-	TRBJ1-1	TRBV5-4	once	CASSFLSNTEAFF	TGTGCCAGCAGCTTCCTATCGAACACTGAAGCTTTCTTT
-	TRBJ1-2	TRBV28	once	CASSLQRGGGYTF	TGTGCCAGCAGTTTACAGAGGGGCGGTGGCTACACCTTC
-	TRBJ2-1	TRBV19	-	CASREGRSSYNEQFF	TGTGCCAGTAGGGAGGGACGGAGCTCCTACAATGAGCAGTTCTTC
TRBD1	TRBJ2-3	TRBV30	-	CASGQGTTDTQYF	TGTGCCTCAGGACAGGGGACCACAGATACGCAGTATTTT
TRBD1	TRBJ2-7	TRBV6-1	-	CAMPGTGADEQYF	TGTGCCATGCCCGGGACAGGGGCGGACGAGCAGTACTTC
-	TRBJ2-5	TRBV9	-	CASSFRDTNQETQYF	TGTGCCAGCAGTTTCCGGGACACTAACCAAGAGACCCAGTACTTC
TRBD1	TRBJ1-1	TRBV10-2	once	CASSGTGGGTEAFF	TGCGCCAGCAGTGGAACAGGGGGCGGGACTGAAGCTTTCTTT
-	TRBJ2-5	TRBV19	once	CASSIKRGQQETQYF	TGTGCCAGTAGTATAAAGCGGGGACAGCAAGAGACCCAGTACTTC
-	TRBJ1-1	TRBV7-6	-	CASSLGGFTEAFF	TGTGCCAGCAGCTTAGGCGGGTTCACTGAAGCTTTCTTT
-	TRBJ2-7	TRBV9	-	CASSVEGGLYEQYF	TGTGCCAGCAGCGTAGAGGGGGGACTTTACGAGCAGTACTTC
-	TRBJ2-5	TRBV11-1	-	CASSFVSQETQYF	TGTGCCAGCAGCTTCGTGTCCCAAGAGACCCAGTACTTC
-	TRBJ2-7	TRBV19	-	CASSPLGSSGEQYF	TGTGCCAGTAGCCCACTAGGATCATCGGGCGAGCAGTACTTC
TRBD2	TRBJ2-1	TRBV6-6	-	CASSYTGLAGYNEQFF	TGTGCCAGCAGTTATACGGGACTAGCGGGCTACAATGAGCAGTTCTTC
-	TRBJ1-1	TRBV19	once	CASNQPNTEAFF	TGTGCCAGTAATCAGCCGAACACTGAAGCTTTCTTT
TRBD1	TRBJ2-7	TRBV9	-	CASSARTGTYEQYF	TGTGCCAGCAGCGCCCGGACAGGGACCTACGAGCAGTACTTC
-	TRBJ1-1	TRBV19	-	CASSIQPLNTEAFF	TGTGCCAGTAGTATTCAACCCCTGAACACTGAAGCTTTCTTT
-	TRBJ1-5	TRBV7-3	once	CASSLTGRHQPQHF	TGTGCCAGCAGCTTAACGGGCCGACATCAGCCCCAGCATTTT
-	TRBJ2-7	TRBV6-6	-	CASSLDPRVEQYF	TGTGCCAGCAGTCTTGACCCACGGGTCGAGCAGTACTTC
-	TRBJ1-1	TRBV19	-	CASSIGRLARAREAFF	TGTGCCAGTAGTATAGGTCGCCTGGCACGGGCCAGGGAAGCTTTCTTT
-	TRBJ1-1	TRBV28	-	CASSLLSTNTEAFF	TGTGCCAGCAGTTTATTATCTACGAACACTGAAGCTTTCTTT
TRBD1	TRBJ2-3	TRBV19	-	CASRAGGSTDTQYF	TGTGCCAGTAGGGCAGGGGGAAGCACAGATACGCAGTATTTT
-	TRBJ2-7	TRBV4-3	-	CASSQGGGTDEQYF	TGCGCCAGCAGCCAAGGTGGGGGGACGGACGAGCAGTACTTC
-	TRBJ2-2	TRBV30	once	CAWSSGSNTGELFF	TGTGCCTGGAGTTCGGGGTCGAACACCGGGGAGCTGTTTTTT
-	TRBJ1-6	TRBV15	-	CATSRDRRDSPLHF	TGTGCCACCAGCAGAGATCGTCGGGATTCACCCCTCCACTTT
TRBD1	TRBJ1-2	TRBV5-1	-	CASREGQNNYGYTF	TGCGCCTCCCGGGAGGGACAGAATAACTATGGCTACACCTTC
-	TRBJ2-5	TRBV5-1	-	CASREGGGSQETQYF	TGCGCCAGCAGAGAAGGAGGGGGTTCACAAGAGACCCAGTACTTC
-	TRBJ1-3	TRBV7-3	-	CASSLGANSNTIYF	TGTGCCAGCAGCTTAGGGGCAAATTCAAACACCATATATTTT